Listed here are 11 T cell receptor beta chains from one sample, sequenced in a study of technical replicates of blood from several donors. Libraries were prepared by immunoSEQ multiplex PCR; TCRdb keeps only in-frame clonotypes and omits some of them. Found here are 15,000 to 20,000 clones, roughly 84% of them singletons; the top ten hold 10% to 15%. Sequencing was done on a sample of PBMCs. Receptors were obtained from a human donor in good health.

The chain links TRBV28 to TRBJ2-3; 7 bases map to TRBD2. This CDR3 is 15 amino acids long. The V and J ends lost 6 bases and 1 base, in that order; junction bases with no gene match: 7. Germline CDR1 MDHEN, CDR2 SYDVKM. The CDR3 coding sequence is TGTGCCAGCAGGATTCGGGCGGGAGGCACAGATACGCAGTATTTT. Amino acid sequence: CASRIRAGGTDTQYF. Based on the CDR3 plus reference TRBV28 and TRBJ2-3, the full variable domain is DVKVTQSSRYLVKRTGEKVFLECVQDMDHENMFWYRQDPGLGLRLIYFSYDVKMKEKGDIPEGYSVSREKKERFSLILESASTNQTSMYLCASRIRAGGTDTQYFGPGTRLTVL.

CDR3 DNA: TGTGCCAGCTCACCACCTTCACAGGGAATGGCCTCGGGCACTGAAGCTTTCTTT. It encodes CASSPPSQGMASGTEAFF. This chain joins TRBV18 and TRBJ1-1; D perhaps matches TRBD1 (6 bases). This CDR3 comprises 18 residues. Germline CDR1 KGHSH, CDR2 LQKENI. Deletions cut 0 bases from V and 4 bases from J, with 21 bases between.

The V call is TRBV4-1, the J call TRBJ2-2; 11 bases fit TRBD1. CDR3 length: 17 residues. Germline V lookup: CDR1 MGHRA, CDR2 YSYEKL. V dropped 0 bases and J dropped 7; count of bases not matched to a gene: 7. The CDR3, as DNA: TGCGCCAGCAGCCAAGATGGGACAGGGGGGTCCGGCGGGGAGCTGTTTTTT. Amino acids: CASSQDGTGGSGGELFF.

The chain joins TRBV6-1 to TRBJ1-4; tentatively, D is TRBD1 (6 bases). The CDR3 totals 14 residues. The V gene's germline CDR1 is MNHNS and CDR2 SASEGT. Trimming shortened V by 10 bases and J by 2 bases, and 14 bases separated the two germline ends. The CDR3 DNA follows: TGTGCCATCGAACACAGGGCCACTAATGAAAAACTGTTTTTT. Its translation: CAIEHRATNEKLFF.

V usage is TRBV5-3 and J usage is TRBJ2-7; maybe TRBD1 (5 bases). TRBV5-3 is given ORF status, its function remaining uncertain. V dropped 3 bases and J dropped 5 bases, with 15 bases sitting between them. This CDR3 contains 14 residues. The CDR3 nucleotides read TGTGCCAGAAGCTCGCACCGACAGTGCCACGAGCAGTACTTC. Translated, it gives CARSSHRQCHEQYF.

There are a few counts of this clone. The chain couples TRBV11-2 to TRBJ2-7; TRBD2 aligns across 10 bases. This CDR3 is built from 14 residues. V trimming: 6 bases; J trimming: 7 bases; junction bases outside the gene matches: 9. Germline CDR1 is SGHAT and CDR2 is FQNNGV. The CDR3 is CASSVAGGPWEQYF. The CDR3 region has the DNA TGTGCCAGCAGTGTAGCGGGGGGCCCCTGGGAGCAGTACTTC.

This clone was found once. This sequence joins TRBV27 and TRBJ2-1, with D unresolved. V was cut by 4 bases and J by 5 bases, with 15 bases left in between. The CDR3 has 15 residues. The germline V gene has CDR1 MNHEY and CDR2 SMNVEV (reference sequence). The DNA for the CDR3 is TGTGCCAGCAGTTCCCCGGTTAATGGGCACAATGAGCAGTTCTTC. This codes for CASSSPVNGHNEQFF.

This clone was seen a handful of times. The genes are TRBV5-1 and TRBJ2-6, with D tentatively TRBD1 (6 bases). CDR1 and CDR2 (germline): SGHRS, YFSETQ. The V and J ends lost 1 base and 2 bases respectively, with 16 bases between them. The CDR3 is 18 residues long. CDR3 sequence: CASSLMGAGMAGANVLTF. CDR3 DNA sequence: TGCGCCAGCAGCTTGATGGGGGCAGGTATGGCTGGGGCCAACGTCCTGACTTTC.

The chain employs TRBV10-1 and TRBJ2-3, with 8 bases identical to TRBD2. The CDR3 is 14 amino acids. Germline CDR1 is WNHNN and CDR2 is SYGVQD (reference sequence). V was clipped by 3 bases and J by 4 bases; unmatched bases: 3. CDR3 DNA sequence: TGCGCCAGCAGTGATACGGGAGGGGCAGATACGCAGTATTTT. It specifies CASSDTGGADTQYF.

The CDR3 protein is CASSLRGAGEQFF. DNA of the CDR3: TGTGCCAGCAGCCTCCGCGGGGCAGGAGAGCAGTTCTTC. V usage is TRBV7-9 and J usage is TRBJ2-1; the D gene is possibly TRBD2 (6 bases). The CDR3 runs to 13 residues. Germline values: CDR1 SEHNR, CDR2 FQNEAQ (reference sequence). V lost 5 bases, J lost 10 bases, and 15 bases lay in between.

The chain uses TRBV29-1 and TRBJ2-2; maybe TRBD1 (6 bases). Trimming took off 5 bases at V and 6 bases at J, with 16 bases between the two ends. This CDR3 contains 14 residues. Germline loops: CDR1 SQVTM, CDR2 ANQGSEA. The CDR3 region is CSVSRGQRAGELFF. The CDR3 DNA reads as TGCAGCGTTAGCAGAGGACAGAGAGCCGGGGAGCTGTTTTTT.